This record looks at one T cell receptor (beta chain) sequence and its context. Compared with germline, one end of the junction differs, possibly owing to a read error. The data were taken from a study of cytomegalovirus exposure and HLA in healthy donors. Overall study context: Falling in the Caucasian-associated ancestry cluster were approximately 86% of some 400 genotyped donors.

The PCR had 60 Vbeta and 13 Jbeta primers. Repertoires were generated with immunoSEQ multiplex PCR, while TCRdb's copy carries only in-frame clones and drops some. The profile covers roughly 180,000 clones, with approximately 85% appearing a single time and under 5% taken by the ten largest. Per germline, CDR1 SEHNR and CDR2 FQNEAQ (reference sequence). This CDR3 comprises 12 residues. The sequencing sample was made of PBMCs. This clonotype was obtained from a girl aged 5 to 17 in good health and CMV-seropositive. The genes are TRBV7-9 and TRBJ1-1, with TRBD1 as a possible D gene (6 bases). CDR3 sequence (DNA): TGTTCCAGCAGCCGAGGACAGACTGAAGCTTTCTTT. It is translated as CSSSRGQTEAFF.